Listed below are T cell receptor beta chains from one sample, sequenced in a study of CD8 T cells in ankylosing spondylitis. TCRdb re-called the 5' RACE reads with MiXCR, one entry per CDR3 protein. This sample has roughly 230,000 distinct CDR3 sequences; about 18% occur once, and the top ten carry around 30%. Material for sequencing was blood, either unsorted or a sorted T cell fraction (not recorded which). These receptor sequences come from a male donor with ankylosing spondylitis or in good health (not recorded which). Both conserved end residues are part of each CDR3. The D gene is left open where the match is weak. Some rows have no size entry. The others give once, few or many, or a class for an expanded clone.

CDR3aa: CASSQLGTSGSNTGELFF
CDR3nt: TGTGCCAGCAGCCAATTAGGGACTAGTGGCTCGAACACCGGGGAGCTGTTTTTT
abundance: NA
v_gene: TRBV3-1
len: 18
j_gene: TRBJ2-2
d_gene: TRBD2

CDR3aa: CASSTSPGQGASGDQPQHF
CDR3nt: TGTGCCAGTAGTACGTCACCGGGACAGGGGGCCTCAGGGGATCAGCCCCAGCATTTT
abundance: NA
v_gene: TRBV19
len: 19
j_gene: TRBJ1-5
d_gene: TRBD1

CDR3aa: CASSYGLAGKETQYF
CDR3nt: TGTGCCAGCAGCTACGGACTAGCGGGAAAAGAGACCCAGTACTTC
abundance: NA
v_gene: TRBV14
len: 15
j_gene: TRBJ2-5
d_gene: TRBD2

CDR3aa: CAISGRGARETQYF
CDR3nt: TGTGCCATCAGTGGACGTGGGGCGCGGGAGACCCAGTACTTC
abundance: few
v_gene: TRBV10-3
len: 14
j_gene: TRBJ2-5
d_gene: NA

CDR3aa: CASSPGGQGRNTIYF
CDR3nt: TGTGCCAGCAGCCCGGGGGGACAGGGGCGGAACACCATATATTTT
abundance: NA
v_gene: TRBV27
len: 15
j_gene: TRBJ1-3
d_gene: TRBD1

CDR3aa: CSAKGHTLGPYEQYF
CDR3nt: TGCAGTGCAAAGGGACACACTCTAGGGCCCTACGAGCAGTACTTC
abundance: few
v_gene: TRBV20-1
len: 15
j_gene: TRBJ2-7
d_gene: NA

CDR3aa: CASNLQMNTEAFF
CDR3nt: TGTGCCAGCAACTTACAGATGAACACTGAAGCTTTCTTT
abundance: NA
v_gene: TRBV6-1
len: 13
j_gene: TRBJ1-1
d_gene: NA

CDR3aa: CASGTFGERSTDTQYF
CDR3nt: TGTGCCAGCGGGACCTTTGGAGAGCGGAGCACAGATACGCAGTATTTT
abundance: many
v_gene: TRBV5-4
len: 16
j_gene: TRBJ2-3
d_gene: NA

CDR3aa: CASSELLAGNYNEQFF
CDR3nt: TGTGCCAGCAGCGAGTTACTAGCGGGAAACTACAATGAGCAGTTCTTC
abundance: NA
v_gene: TRBV9
len: 16
j_gene: TRBJ2-1
d_gene: TRBD2

CDR3aa: CASSATASYEQYF
CDR3nt: TGTGCCAGCAGCGCGACAGCTTCCTACGAGCAGTACTTC
abundance: few
v_gene: TRBV7-9
len: 13
j_gene: TRBJ2-7
d_gene: NA

CDR3aa: CASSFAQSSYEQYF
CDR3nt: TGTGCCAGCAGTTTCGCACAGAGCTCCTACGAGCAGTACTTC
abundance: NA
v_gene: TRBV27
len: 14
j_gene: TRBJ2-7
d_gene: NA

CDR3aa: CSAWGQASQETQYF
CDR3nt: TGCAGTGCTTGGGGACAGGCGTCCCAAGAGACCCAGTACTTC
abundance: few
v_gene: TRBV20-1
len: 14
j_gene: TRBJ2-5
d_gene: TRBD1

CDR3aa: CASSHPRLTGELFF
CDR3nt: TGTGCCAGCAGCCACCCCAGGCTCACCGGGGAGCTGTTTTTT
abundance: few
v_gene: TRBV11-2
len: 14
j_gene: TRBJ2-2
d_gene: NA

CDR3aa: CSGGTGGETQYF
CDR3nt: TGCAGTGGTGGCACCGGAGGAGAGACCCAGTACTTC
abundance: many
v_gene: TRBV20-1
len: 12
j_gene: TRBJ2-5
d_gene: NA

CDR3aa: CASSQDGYGYTF
CDR3nt: TGTGCCAGCAGCCAAGATGGCTATGGCTACACCTTC
abundance: few
v_gene: TRBV14
len: 12
j_gene: TRBJ1-2
d_gene: NA

CDR3aa: CSVVGGLGPSYEQYF
CDR3nt: TGCAGCGTTGTAGGGGGGCTTGGGCCATCCTACGAGCAGTACTTC
abundance: many
v_gene: TRBV29-1
len: 15
j_gene: TRBJ2-7
d_gene: NA

CDR3aa: CASSLTGTGSYNEQFF
CDR3nt: TGTGCCAGCAGCTTAACCGGGACAGGGAGTTACAATGAGCAGTTCTTC
abundance: NA
v_gene: TRBV5-5
len: 16
j_gene: TRBJ2-1
d_gene: TRBD1

CDR3aa: CASSLREGTAEQYF
CDR3nt: TGTGCCAGCAGTTTACGGGAGGGCACCGCCGAGCAGTACTTC
abundance: few
v_gene: TRBV27
len: 14
j_gene: TRBJ2-7
d_gene: TRBD2

CDR3aa: CASSHTQGSEETQYF
CDR3nt: TGTGCCAGCAGCCATACTCAGGGTTCTGAAGAGACCCAGTACTTC
abundance: few
v_gene: TRBV3-1
len: 15
j_gene: TRBJ2-5
d_gene: NA

CDR3aa: CASSFGGRPDNEQFF
CDR3nt: TGTGCCAGCAGCTTTGGGGGGAGGCCAGACAATGAGCAGTTCTTC
abundance: few
v_gene: TRBV5-6
len: 15
j_gene: TRBJ2-1
d_gene: NA

CDR3aa: CATVRDRDNQPQHF
CDR3nt: TGTGCCACGGTCCGAGACAGAGACAATCAGCCCCAGCATTTT
abundance: once
v_gene: TRBV6-1
len: 14
j_gene: TRBJ1-5
d_gene: NA

CDR3aa: CASSPPTKVYGYTF
CDR3nt: TGTGCCAGCTCACCACCCACAAAGGTCTATGGCTACACCTTC
abundance: many
v_gene: TRBV18
len: 14
j_gene: TRBJ1-2
d_gene: NA

CDR3aa: CATSDYRDLNTEAFF
CDR3nt: TGTGCCACCAGCGATTACAGGGACCTAAACACTGAAGCTTTCTTT
abundance: NA
v_gene: TRBV15
len: 15
j_gene: TRBJ1-1
d_gene: NA

CDR3aa: CASSDWDRGSYEQYF
CDR3nt: TGTGCCAGCAGTGACTGGGACAGGGGCTCCTACGAGCAGTACTTC
abundance: few
v_gene: TRBV25-1
len: 15
j_gene: TRBJ2-7
d_gene: TRBD1

CDR3aa: CSVELAGQENYEQYF
CDR3nt: TGCAGCGTTGAACTAGCGGGACAAGAGAACTACGAGCAGTACTTC
abundance: few
v_gene: TRBV29-1
len: 15
j_gene: TRBJ2-7
d_gene: TRBD2

CDR3aa: CASSPYRGLSSYNEQFF
CDR3nt: TGTGCCAGCAGCCCTTACAGGGGCCTGAGCTCCTACAATGAGCAGTTCTTC
abundance: few
v_gene: TRBV7-9
len: 17
j_gene: TRBJ2-1
d_gene: TRBD1

CDR3aa: CSAYWRGMNEQFF
CDR3nt: TGCAGTGCTTACTGGAGGGGTATGAATGAGCAGTTCTTC
abundance: NA
v_gene: TRBV20-1
len: 13
j_gene: TRBJ2-1
d_gene: NA

CDR3aa: CSVPSSYNEQFF
CDR3nt: TGCAGCGTTCCGAGCTCCTACAATGAGCAGTTCTTC
abundance: few
v_gene: TRBV29-1
len: 12
j_gene: TRBJ2-1
d_gene: NA

CDR3aa: CASSKTGGGDEQYF
CDR3nt: TGTGCCAGCAGTAAGACAGGGGGCGGCGACGAGCAGTACTTC
abundance: many
v_gene: TRBV25-1
len: 14
j_gene: TRBJ2-7
d_gene: TRBD1

CDR3aa: CASRTATINLNTEAFF
CDR3nt: TGCGCCAGCCGGACAGCCACAATAAACCTGAACACTGAAGCTTTCTTT
abundance: few
v_gene: TRBV5-1
len: 16
j_gene: TRBJ1-1
d_gene: NA

CDR3aa: CASSSDYNEQFF
CDR3nt: TGTGCCAGCAGCTCCGATTACAATGAGCAGTTCTTC
abundance: many
v_gene: TRBV5-5
len: 12
j_gene: TRBJ2-1
d_gene: NA

CDR3aa: CATSDFTNSPMNGYTF
CDR3nt: TGTGCCACCAGTGATTTTACGAACAGTCCAATGAATGGCTACACCTTC
abundance: NA
v_gene: TRBV24-1
len: 16
j_gene: TRBJ1-2
d_gene: NA

CDR3aa: CASSSTDSYYEQFF
CDR3nt: TGTGCCAGCAGCTCGACGGATTCCTACTATGAGCAGTTCTTC
abundance: NA
v_gene: TRBV7-3
len: 14
j_gene: TRBJ2-1
d_gene: NA